What follows is one T cell receptor (beta chain) and its context. CDR3 length equals 18 residues. CDR1 and CDR2 (germline): SGHDT, YYEEEE. The V and J ends lost 2 bases and 6 bases respectively, with 23 bases between them. Using its own MiXCR run on the RT-PCR reads, TCRdb lists one record per CDR3 protein. The table shows 650,000 to 800,000 distinct CDR3 sequences, with 11% to 15% occurring only once. Sequencing was done on a sample of memory CD4+ T cells from blood. The V and J genes are TRBV5-6 and TRBJ2-2, with D perhaps TRBD2 (7 bases). The sequence was collected from a female donor in good health, serving as a healthy control. CDR3 residues: CASSLGPPGGAWAGELFF. The CDR3 DNA reads as TGTGCCAGCAGCTTAGGGCCCCCGGGGGGCGCGTGGGCCGGGGAGCTGTTTTTT. Variable domain in full (rest from reference TRBV5-6 and TRBJ2-2): DAGVTQSPTHLIKTRGQQVTLRCSPKSGHDTVSWYQQALGQGPQFIFQYYEEEERQRGNFPDRFSGHQFPNYSSELNVNALLLGDSALYLCASSLGPPGGAWAGELFFGEGSRLTVL.